The next 29 T cell receptor beta chains were all read from a single sample in a study of T cell responses to AZD1222 COVID-19 vaccine. The table came from immunoSEQ multiplex PCR; TCRdb's copy has only in-frame clones and leaves some out. The table includes 95,000 to 110,000 clones, about 90% detected once. The material was peripheral blood, obtained on day 0 of AZD1222 vaccination. The origin of the receptors is an adult in good health.

This rearrangement joins TRBV2 to TRBJ1-1; TRBD1 matches at 8 bases. The CDR3 is 13 residues long. The trim removed 5 bases at V and 5 bases at J, leaving 4 bases unmatched. Per germline, CDR1 SNHLY and CDR2 FYNNEI. CDR3 nucleotides: TGTGCCAGCAGTTCTACAGGGGGTACTGAAGCTTTCTTT. Encoded protein: CASSSTGGTEAFF.

The CDR3 region has the DNA TGTGCCAGCAGTTTGGCGGGGGGGCTAATTGGTGAGCAGTTCTTC. Protein sequence: CASSLAGGLIGEQFF. The rearrangement links TRBV28 to TRBJ2-1; 9 nucleotides agree with TRBD2. CDR3 length: 15 amino acids. Germline CDR1 reads MDHEN; CDR2 reads SYDVKM. V was clipped by 3 bases and J by 9 bases; unmatched bases: 9.

The V and J genes are TRBV12-3 or TRBV12-4 and TRBJ1-1, with a possible D match to TRBD1 (6 bases). V lost 6 bases and J lost 4, with 9 bases in between. The CDR3 consists of 12 residues. The CDR3, as DNA: TGTGCCAGCAGAACAGGGTCCACTGAAGCTTTCTTT. Protein sequence: CASRTGSTEAFF.

This clone came up once. This chain uses TRBV19 with TRBJ2-3; 9 bases fit TRBD2. V trimming: 6 bases; J trimming: 1 base; junction bases outside the gene matches: 2. This CDR3 has 14 residues. CDR1 is LNHDA, CDR2 SQIVND, per germline (reference sequence). CDR3 DNA: TGTGCCAGTAGGGGCGGGGGGGGCACAGATACGCAGTATTTT. Translating gives CASRGGGGTDTQYF.

V usage is TRBV27 and J usage is TRBJ2-1, with D perhaps TRBD1 or TRBD2 (5 bases each). The CDR3 is 14 amino acids. The germline V and J ends were trimmed by 4 bases and 6 bases, with 13 bases remaining between them. CDR1 is MNHEY, CDR2 SMNVEV, per germline (reference sequence). CDR3 sequence reads: CASSSQSGGNEQFF. The CDR3, as DNA: TGTGCCAGCAGTTCACAAAGTGGGGGCAATGAGCAGTTCTTC.

The chain uses TRBV18 and TRBJ1-3; 9 bases map to TRBD1. The CDR3 is 16 residues long. V shed 6 bases and J 0 bases; nucleotides not matched to a gene: 6. Germline CDR1 is KGHSH and CDR2 is LQKENI. The CDR3 DNA reads as TGTGCCAGCTCGCAGGACAGGGGAAACTCTGGAAACACCATATATTTT. It translates to CASSQDRGNSGNTIYF. Together with reference TRBV18 and TRBJ1-3, the CDR3 gives the full variable domain: NAGVMQNPRHLVRRRGQEARLRCSPMKGHSHVYWYRQLPEEGLKFMVYLQKENIIDESGMPKERFSAEFPKEGPSILRIQQVVRGDSAAYFCASSQDRGNSGNTIYFGEGSWLTVV.

The chain links TRBV4-1 to TRBJ2-7; D perhaps matches TRBD2 (6 bases). CDR3 length: 18 residues. Looked up from germline, CDR1 is MGHRA and CDR2 is YSYEKL. Deletions cut 1 base from V and 3 bases from J, with 22 bases between. The CDR3 sequence: CASSQVPPDGGVFYEQYF. CDR3 bases: TGCGCCAGCAGCCAAGTACCACCTGACGGCGGGGTTTTCTACGAGCAGTACTTC.

The chain couples TRBV25-1 to TRBJ2-5; the D is unclear. V was trimmed by 4 bases and J by 1 base, leaving 7 bases between them. The germline V gene encodes CDR1 MGHDK and CDR2 SYGVNS. CDR3 length: 13 residues. CDR3 in DNA: TGTGCCAGCAGTGGGATCCTCCAAGAGACCCAGTACTTC. Residues: CASSGILQETQYF. The full variable domain, rest sourced from reference TRBV25-1 and TRBJ2-5, is EADIYQTPRYLVIGTGKKITLECSQTMGHDKMYWYQQDPGMELHLIHYSYGVNSTEKGDLSSESTVSRIRTEHFPLTLESARPSHTSQYLCASSGILQETQYFGPGTRLLVL.

The chain couples TRBV9 to TRBJ2-5, with 11 positions matching TRBD2. CDR1 is SGDLS, CDR2 YYNGEE, per germline. This CDR3 contains 16 residues. The V gene end was trimmed by 4 bases and the J gene end by 7 bases; junction bases not matched to a gene: 12. In nucleotides, the CDR3 is TGTGCCAGCAGCACATCCCGGGGACTAGCGGCAGGGACCCAGTACTTC. This encodes CASSTSRGLAAGTQYF.

This clone was counted a single time. CDR3 loop: CASSPDRNYGYTF. For the CDR3, the DNA is TGTGCCAGCAGTCCAGACAGAAACTATGGCTACACCTTC. This rearrangement joins TRBV5-8 to TRBJ1-2; D is perhaps TRBD1 (5 bases). CDR1 is SGHTS and CDR2 is YDEGEE in the germline V gene. The CDR3 sequence is 13 residues long. Trimming shortened V by 5 bases and J by 2 bases, and 10 bases separated the two germline ends.

The chain carries TRBV15 and TRBJ1-2; D ambiguous. CDR1 LNHNV and CDR2 YYDKDF come from the germline V gene (reference sequence). V lost 2 bases to trimming and J lost 1 base, with 8 bases between them. This CDR3 is built from 14 residues. CDR3 bases: TGTGCCACCAGCAGATACGGACTTAACTATGGCTACACCTTC. Translating gives CATSRYGLNYGYTF.

The V call is TRBV27, the J call TRBJ2-3; D uncertain. Germline V gene lookup returns CDR1 MNHEY and CDR2 SMNVEV (reference sequence). Trimming removed 6 bases from V and 1 base from J, with 2 bases in between. The CDR3 totals 11 residues. The CDR3: CASRGTDTQYF. The DNA of the CDR3 is TGTGCCAGCAGGGGCACAGATACGCAGTATTTT.

The genes are TRBV28 and TRBJ2-3; D tentatively reads TRBD1 or TRBD2 (5 bases each). There are 15 residues in the CDR3. Trimming took off 8 bases at V and 2 bases at J, with 17 bases between the two ends. Per germline, CDR1 MDHEN and CDR2 SYDVKM. The CDR3 sequence: CASRWDRRATDTQYF. In DNA form, the CDR3 reads TGTGCCAGCCGGTGGGACCGACGGGCCACAGATACGCAGTATTTT.

The chain combines TRBV13 with TRBJ2-7; D is perhaps TRBD2 (5 bases). V gave up 1 base and J gave up 2 bases, with 9 bases separating them. Per germline, CDR1 PRHDT and CDR2 FYEKMQ (reference sequence). CDR3 size: 14 residues. The chain's CDR3 is CASSLASGTYEQYF. The DNA of the CDR3 is TGTGCCAGCAGCTTAGCTTCCGGGACCTACGAGCAGTACTTC. The whole variable domain, remainder taken from reference TRBV13 and TRBJ2-7, is AAGVIQSPRHLIKEKRETATLKCYPIPRHDTVYWYQQGPGQDPQFLISFYEKMQSDKGSIPDRFSAQQFSDYHSELNMSSLELGDSALYFCASSLASGTYEQYFGPGTRLTVT.

This chain uses TRBV28 with TRBJ2-7; 10 nucleotides match TRBD2. The J segment lost 6 bases and the V segment lost 3 bases, leaving 11 bases of the junction unmatched. Per germline, CDR1 MDHEN and CDR2 SYDVKM. The CDR3 is 16 residues long. CDR3 residues: CASSFPASGGSTEQYF. The CDR3 DNA sequence: TGTGCCAGCAGTTTCCCGGCTAGCGGGGGCTCGACCGAGCAGTACTTC.

The V gene is TRBV5-4, the J gene TRBJ1-1; D perhaps matches TRBD1 (5 bases). V was pared by 0 bases and J by 3 bases, with 12 bases between. The CDR3 covers 15 residues. Germline V lookup: CDR1 SGHNT, CDR2 YYREEE (reference sequence). For the CDR3, the DNA is TGTGCCAGCAGCTTGGGGCAGGGACGAGACACTGAAGCTTTCTTT. This codes for CASSLGQGRDTEAFF.

The genes are TRBV11-2 and TRBJ1-2; perhaps TRBD1 as D (6 bases). Germline values: CDR1 SGHAT, CDR2 FQNNGV. The ends were cut back, 5 bases at V and 5 bases at J, with 12 bases in the middle. This CDR3 is 13 amino acids long. Written as DNA, the CDR3 is TGTGCCAGCAGCCCAGGACAGCGGTATGGCTACACCTTC. The encoded protein is CASSPGQRYGYTF.

This clone showed up just once. This chain's CDR3 is CASSQIAGGTDTQYF. The CDR3 coding sequence is TGTGCCAGCAGCCAAATAGCGGGGGGCACAGATACGCAGTATTTT. The rearrangement links TRBV7-3 to TRBJ2-3; 9 bases match TRBD2. After removal of 5 bases from V and 1 base from J, the junction contained 4 bases not matched to a gene. CDR1 SGHTA and CDR2 FQGTGA come from the germline V gene. This CDR3 spans 15 amino acids.

The table lists this clone with a count of one. This chain joins TRBV2 and TRBJ2-7, with 8 bases aligning to TRBD2. The CDR3 contains 13 residues. Per germline, CDR1 SNHLY and CDR2 FYNNEI. V lost 5 bases, J lost 3 bases, and 3 bases stayed unmatched. This chain's CDR3 is CASSRRGGYEQYF. CDR3 coding DNA: TGTGCCAGCAGTCGACGGGGGGGCTACGAGCAGTACTTC.

The chain couples TRBV3-1 (or the pseudogene TRBV3-2) to TRBJ2-7; 12 bases line up with TRBD2. V shed 1 base, J shed 9 bases, and the junction held 4 bases outside the gene matches. Germline values: CDR1 LGHDT, CDR2 YNNKEL (reference sequence). CDR3 length: 14 amino acids. CDR3 region: CASSQAASGRGQYF. CDR3 nucleotides: TGTGCCAGCAGCCAAGCGGCTAGCGGGAGGGGGCAGTACTTC.

This sequence joins TRBV19 and TRBJ1-1; D gene unclear. V was clipped by 5 bases and J by 3 bases, with 19 bases between them. This CDR3 has 16 residues. CDR1 LNHDA and CDR2 SQIVND come from the germline V gene (reference sequence). The CDR3 protein is CASSGGKSLTDTEAFF. CDR3 in DNA: TGTGCCAGTAGTGGTGGGAAGTCGTTGACCGACACTGAAGCTTTCTTT.

The CDR3 nucleotides are TGTGCCAGCAGCTTGGCGGGAACTAATGAAAAACTGTTTTTT. It encodes CASSLAGTNEKLFF. V and J are TRBV5-4 and TRBJ1-4; D gene uncertain. V was pared by 0 bases and J by 1 base, with 4 bases between. The CDR3 runs to 14 residues. The germline V gene encodes CDR1 SGHNT and CDR2 YYREEE (reference sequence).

The chain is built from TRBV12-3 or TRBV12-4 and TRBJ2-2; TRBD2 matches 7 bases. The CDR3 spans 13 residues. V was clipped by 3 bases and J by 7 bases; unmatched bases: 2. CDR3 residues: CASSFGGDGELFF. The CDR3 DNA sequence: TGTGCCAGCAGTTTTGGGGGGGACGGGGAGCTGTTTTTT.

The chain uses TRBV7-2 and TRBJ1-5; D possibly corresponds to TRBD1 (6 bases). V was shortened by 1 base and J by 7 bases, with 17 bases between the two germline ends. CDR1 is SGHTA, CDR2 FQGNSA, per germline. This CDR3 is built from 16 residues. CDR3 in amino acids: CASSLGGVGGYQPQHF. CDR3 sequence (DNA): TGTGCCAGCAGCTTAGGAGGTGTAGGGGGATACCAGCCCCAGCATTTT.

The rearrangement joins TRBV28 to TRBJ1-3, with D tentatively TRBD1 (5 bases). This CDR3 is 14 amino acids long. CDR1 is MDHEN, CDR2 SYDVKM, per germline. V was clipped by 7 bases and J by 0 bases, with 10 bases between them. DNA for the CDR3: TGTGCCAGCACCAGGGAGGTCTCTGGAAACACCATATATTTT. This codes for CASTREVSGNTIYF.

As DNA, the CDR3 is TGTGCCAGCAGTTTAAAGTCCCTAACTCCCGGGACAGGGAGAACCGGGGAGCTGTTTTTT. The encoded protein is CASSLKSLTPGTGRTGELFF. The chain carries TRBV28 and TRBJ2-2; 9 positions match TRBD1. This CDR3 has 20 amino acids. Germline-derived CDR1 and CDR2 are MDHEN and SYDVKM. J was trimmed by 5 bases and V by 2 bases; bases with no gene match: 18.

J is TRBJ1-1 and V is TRBV2, with TRBD1 as a possible D gene (6 bases). Germline V lookup: CDR1 SNHLY, CDR2 FYNNEI. CDR3 length equals 12 residues. Trimming removed 9 bases at V and 7 bases at J, with 15 bases between. CDR3 in amino acids: CARSRTGNEAFF. The CDR3 nucleotides are TGTGCCAGATCGAGAACAGGGAATGAAGCTTTCTTT.

The J gene is TRBJ1-2, the V gene TRBV27, with D perhaps matching TRBD1 (5 bases). Germline V gives CDR1 MNHEY, CDR2 SMNVEV (reference sequence). The CDR3 contains 14 residues. Trimming left V 5 bases short and J 2 bases short, with 12 bases between. CDR3 region: CASSPGLQNYGYTF. The CDR3 region has the DNA TGTGCCAGCAGTCCGGGACTGCAAAACTATGGCTACACCTTC.

The chain recombines TRBV28 with TRBJ2-3; TRBD2 matches 9 bases. Germline V gene lookup returns CDR1 MDHEN and CDR2 SYDVKM. The CDR3 has 16 residues. The V gene end was trimmed by 3 bases and the J gene end by 1 base; junction bases not matched to a gene: 5. The DNA for the CDR3 is TGTGCCAGCAGTTTGATAGCGGGGGTGCGCACAGATACGCAGTATTTT. This gives the protein CASSLIAGVRTDTQYF.